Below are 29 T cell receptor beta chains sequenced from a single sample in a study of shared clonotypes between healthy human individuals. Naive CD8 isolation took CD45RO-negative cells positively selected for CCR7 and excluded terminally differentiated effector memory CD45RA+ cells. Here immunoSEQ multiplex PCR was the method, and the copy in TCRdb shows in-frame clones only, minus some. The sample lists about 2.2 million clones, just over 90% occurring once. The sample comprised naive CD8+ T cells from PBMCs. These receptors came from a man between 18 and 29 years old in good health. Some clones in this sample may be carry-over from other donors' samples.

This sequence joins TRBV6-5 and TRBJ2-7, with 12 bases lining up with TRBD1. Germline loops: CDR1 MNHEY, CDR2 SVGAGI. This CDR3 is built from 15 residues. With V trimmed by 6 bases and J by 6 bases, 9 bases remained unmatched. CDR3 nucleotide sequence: TGTGCCAGCAGAACGGGACAGGGGGCGACGCTCGAGCAGTACTTC. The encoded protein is CASRTGQGATLEQYF.

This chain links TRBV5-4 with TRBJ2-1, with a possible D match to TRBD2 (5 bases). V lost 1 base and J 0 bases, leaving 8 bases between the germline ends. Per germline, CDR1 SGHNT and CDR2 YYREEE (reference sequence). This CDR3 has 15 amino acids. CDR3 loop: CASSLIGSSYNEQFF. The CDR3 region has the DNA TGTGCCAGCAGCTTGATTGGGAGCTCCTACAATGAGCAGTTCTTC.

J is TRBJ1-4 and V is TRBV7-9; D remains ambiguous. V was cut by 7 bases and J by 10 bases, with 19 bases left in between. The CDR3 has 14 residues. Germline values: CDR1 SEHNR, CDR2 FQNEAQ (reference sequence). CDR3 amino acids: CASNTAEDEGKLFF. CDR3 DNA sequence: TGTGCCAGCAACACCGCGGAAGATGAAGGAAAACTGTTTTTT.

The CDR3 bases are TGTGCCAGCAGCCAAGGTCGGGGTTTGAATGGCTACACCTTC. Its translation is CASSQGRGLNGYTF. This sequence joins TRBV5-6 and TRBJ1-2; D ambiguous. V dropped 4 bases and J dropped 6 bases, with 16 bases sitting between them. Germline V lookup: CDR1 SGHDT, CDR2 YYEEEE. The CDR3 runs 14 residues.

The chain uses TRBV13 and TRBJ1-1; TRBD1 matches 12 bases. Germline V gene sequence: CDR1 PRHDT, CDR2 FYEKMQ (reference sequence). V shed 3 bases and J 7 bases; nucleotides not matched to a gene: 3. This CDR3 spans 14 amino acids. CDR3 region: CASSFRDRGREAFF. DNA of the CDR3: TGTGCCAGCAGCTTCCGGGACAGGGGGCGTGAAGCTTTCTTT.

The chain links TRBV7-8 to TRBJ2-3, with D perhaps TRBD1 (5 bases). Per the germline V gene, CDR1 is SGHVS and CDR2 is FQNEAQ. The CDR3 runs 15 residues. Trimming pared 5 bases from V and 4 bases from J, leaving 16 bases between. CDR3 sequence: CASSPSSGRSDTQYF. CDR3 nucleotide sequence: TGTGCCAGCAGCCCCTCCTCAGGGCGCTCAGATACGCAGTATTTT.

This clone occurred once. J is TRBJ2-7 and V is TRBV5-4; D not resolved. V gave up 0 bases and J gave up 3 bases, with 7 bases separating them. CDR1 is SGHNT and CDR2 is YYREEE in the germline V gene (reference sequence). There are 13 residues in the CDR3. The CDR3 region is CASSLDLVYEQYF. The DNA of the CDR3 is TGTGCCAGCAGCTTGGATTTGGTCTACGAGCAGTACTTC.

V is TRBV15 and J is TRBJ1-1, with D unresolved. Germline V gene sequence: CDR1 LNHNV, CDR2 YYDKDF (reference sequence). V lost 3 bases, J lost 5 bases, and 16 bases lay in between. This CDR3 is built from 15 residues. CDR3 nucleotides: TGTGCCACCAGCAGTTTTGATACGGGTGAGACTGAAGCTTTCTTT. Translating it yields CATSSFDTGETEAFF.

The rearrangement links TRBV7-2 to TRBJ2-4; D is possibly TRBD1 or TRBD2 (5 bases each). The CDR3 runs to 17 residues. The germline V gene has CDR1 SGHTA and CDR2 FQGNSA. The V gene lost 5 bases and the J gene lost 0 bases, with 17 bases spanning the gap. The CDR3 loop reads CASSPPGPILAKNIQYF. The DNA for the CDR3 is TGTGCCAGCAGCCCCCCGGGGCCTATTCTAGCCAAAAACATTCAGTACTTC.

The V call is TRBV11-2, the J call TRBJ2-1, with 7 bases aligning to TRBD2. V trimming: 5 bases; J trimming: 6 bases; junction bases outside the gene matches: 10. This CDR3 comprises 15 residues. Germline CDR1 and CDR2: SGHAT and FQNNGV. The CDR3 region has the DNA TGTGCCAGCAGCGGGAGGGATATAACCCTCAATGAGCAGTTCTTC. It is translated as CASSGRDITLNEQFF.

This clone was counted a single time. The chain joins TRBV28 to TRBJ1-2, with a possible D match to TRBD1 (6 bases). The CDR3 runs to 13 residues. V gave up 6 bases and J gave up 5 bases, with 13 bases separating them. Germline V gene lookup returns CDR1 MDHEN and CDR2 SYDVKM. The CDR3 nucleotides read TGTGCCAGCAGCGGCAGGACAGAGTATGGCTACACCTTC. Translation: CASSGRTEYGYTF.

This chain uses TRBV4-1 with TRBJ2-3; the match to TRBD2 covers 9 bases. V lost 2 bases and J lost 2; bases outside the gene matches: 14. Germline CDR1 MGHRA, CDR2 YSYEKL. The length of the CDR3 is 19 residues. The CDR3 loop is CASSQYFPRLAEYTDTQYF. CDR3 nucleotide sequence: TGCGCCAGCAGCCAATACTTCCCGAGACTAGCGGAGTACACAGATACGCAGTATTTT.

DNA for the CDR3: TGTGCCAGCAGCTCATCGATGATAGCGGGAAATCAAAAAGAGACCCAGTACTTC. It translates to CASSSSMIAGNQKETQYF. This chain joins TRBV7-8 and TRBJ2-5, with 8 nucleotides matching TRBD2. CDR1 and CDR2 from the germline V gene are SGHVS and FQNEAQ. The trim removed 4 bases at V and 3 bases at J, leaving 16 bases unmatched. The CDR3 consists of 18 residues. The full variable domain, rest sourced from reference TRBV7-8 and TRBJ2-5, is GAGVSQSPRYKVAKRGQDVALRCDPISGHVSLFWYQQALGQGPEFLTYFQNEAQLDKSGLPSDRFFAERPEGSVSTLKIQRTQQEDSAVYLCASSSSMIAGNQKETQYFGPGTRLLVL.

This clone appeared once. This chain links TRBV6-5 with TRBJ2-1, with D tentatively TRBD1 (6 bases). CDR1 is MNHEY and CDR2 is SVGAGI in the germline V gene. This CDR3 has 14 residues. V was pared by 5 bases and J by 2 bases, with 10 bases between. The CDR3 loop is CASSVRGTYNEQFF. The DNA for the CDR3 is TGTGCCAGCAGTGTAAGGGGGACCTACAATGAGCAGTTCTTC.

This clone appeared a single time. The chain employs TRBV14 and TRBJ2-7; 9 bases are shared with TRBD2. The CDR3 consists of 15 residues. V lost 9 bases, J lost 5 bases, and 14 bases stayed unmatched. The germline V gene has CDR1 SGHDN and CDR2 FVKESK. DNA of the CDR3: TGTGCCAGTCGGACTAGCGTGTCTCCATTCAACGAGCAGTACTTC. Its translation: CASRTSVSPFNEQYF.

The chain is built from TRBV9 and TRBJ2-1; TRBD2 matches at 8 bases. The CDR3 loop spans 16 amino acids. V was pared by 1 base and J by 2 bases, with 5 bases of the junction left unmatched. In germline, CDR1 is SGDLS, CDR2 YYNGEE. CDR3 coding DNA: TGTGCCAGCAGCGTACAACTAGCGGAGGCCTACAATGAGCAGTTCTTC. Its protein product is CASSVQLAEAYNEQFF.

The CDR3 loop is CASSQVTSGDFYNEQFF. CDR3 nucleotides: TGCGCCAGCAGCCAAGTTACTAGCGGGGATTTCTACAATGAGCAGTTCTTC. This chain connects TRBV4-1 to TRBJ2-1; 10 bases are shared with TRBD2. Unmatched junction bases numbered 6, after V lost 1 base and J lost 3 bases. The CDR3 length is 17 residues. Germline CDR1 and CDR2: MGHRA and YSYEKL.

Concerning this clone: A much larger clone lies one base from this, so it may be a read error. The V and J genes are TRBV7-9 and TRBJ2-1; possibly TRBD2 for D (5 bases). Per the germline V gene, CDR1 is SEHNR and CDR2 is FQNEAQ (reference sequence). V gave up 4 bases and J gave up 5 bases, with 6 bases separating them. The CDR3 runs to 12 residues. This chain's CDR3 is CASSSGNNEQFF. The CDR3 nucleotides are TGTGCCAGCAGCTCCGGGAACAATGAGCAGTTCTTC.

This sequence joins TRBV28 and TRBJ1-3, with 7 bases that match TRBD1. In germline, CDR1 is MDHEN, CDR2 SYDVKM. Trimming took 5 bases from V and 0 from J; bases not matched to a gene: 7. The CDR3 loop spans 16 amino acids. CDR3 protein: CASSRFGTASGNTIYF. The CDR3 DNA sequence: TGTGCCAGCAGTAGATTTGGGACAGCCTCTGGAAACACCATATATTTT.

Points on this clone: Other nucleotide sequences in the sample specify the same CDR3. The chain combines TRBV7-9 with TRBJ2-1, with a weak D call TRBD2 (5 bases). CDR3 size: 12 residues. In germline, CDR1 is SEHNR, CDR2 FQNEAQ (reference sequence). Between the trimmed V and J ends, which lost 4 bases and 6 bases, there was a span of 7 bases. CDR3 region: CASSSGGNEQFF. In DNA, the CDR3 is TGTGCCAGCAGCTCCGGAGGCAATGAGCAGTTCTTC.

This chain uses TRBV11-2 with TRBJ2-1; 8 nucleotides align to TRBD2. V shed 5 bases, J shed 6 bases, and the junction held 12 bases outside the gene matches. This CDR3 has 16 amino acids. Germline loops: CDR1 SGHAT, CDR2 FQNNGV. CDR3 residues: CASSPRAGLDTNEQFF. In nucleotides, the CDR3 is TGTGCCAGCAGCCCCCGAGCGGGACTAGATACCAATGAGCAGTTCTTC.

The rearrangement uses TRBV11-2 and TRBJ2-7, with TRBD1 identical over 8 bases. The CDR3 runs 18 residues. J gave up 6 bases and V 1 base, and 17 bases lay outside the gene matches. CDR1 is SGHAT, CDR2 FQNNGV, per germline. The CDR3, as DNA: TGTGCCAGCAGCTTAGCTTCGCGAGACAGGGGATCCCCATTCGAGCAGTACTTC. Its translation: CASSLASRDRGSPFEQYF.

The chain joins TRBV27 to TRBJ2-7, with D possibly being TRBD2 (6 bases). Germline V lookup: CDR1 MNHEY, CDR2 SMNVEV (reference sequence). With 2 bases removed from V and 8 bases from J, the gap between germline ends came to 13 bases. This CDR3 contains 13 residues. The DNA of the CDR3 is TGTGCCAGCAGTTTAAACTTGGGGGGAAAGCAGTACTTC. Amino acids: CASSLNLGGKQYF.

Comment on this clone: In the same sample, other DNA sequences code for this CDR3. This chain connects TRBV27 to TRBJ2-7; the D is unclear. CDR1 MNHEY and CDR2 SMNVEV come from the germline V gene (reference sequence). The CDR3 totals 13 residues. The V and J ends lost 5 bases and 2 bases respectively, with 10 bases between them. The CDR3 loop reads CASSLGRTYEQYF. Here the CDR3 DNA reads TGTGCCAGCAGTCTGGGTCGGACCTACGAGCAGTACTTC.

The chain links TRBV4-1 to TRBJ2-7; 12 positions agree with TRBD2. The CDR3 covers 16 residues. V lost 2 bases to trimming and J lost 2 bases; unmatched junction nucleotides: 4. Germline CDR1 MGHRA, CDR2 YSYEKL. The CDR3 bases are TGCGCCAGCAGCCAAACCCTAGCGGGAGGGCCCTACGAGCAGTACTTC. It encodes CASSQTLAGGPYEQYF.

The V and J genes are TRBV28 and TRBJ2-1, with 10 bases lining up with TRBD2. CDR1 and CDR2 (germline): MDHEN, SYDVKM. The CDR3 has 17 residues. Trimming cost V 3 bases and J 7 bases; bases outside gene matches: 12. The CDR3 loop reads CASSFDPLSSGSNEQFF. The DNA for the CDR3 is TGTGCCAGCAGTTTTGACCCTTTGTCTAGCGGGAGTAATGAGCAGTTCTTC. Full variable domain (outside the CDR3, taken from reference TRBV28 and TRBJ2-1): DVKVTQSSRYLVKRTGEKVFLECVQDMDHENMFWYRQDPGLGLRLIYFSYDVKMKEKGDIPEGYSVSREKKERFSLILESASTNQTSMYLCASSFDPLSSGSNEQFFGPGTRLTVL.

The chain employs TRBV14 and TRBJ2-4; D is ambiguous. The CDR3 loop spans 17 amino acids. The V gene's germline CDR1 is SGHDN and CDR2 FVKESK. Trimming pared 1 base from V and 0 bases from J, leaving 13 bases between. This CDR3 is CASSQAAPKLAKNIQYF. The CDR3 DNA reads TGTGCCAGCAGCCAAGCGGCCCCCAAGTTAGCCAAAAACATTCAGTACTTC.

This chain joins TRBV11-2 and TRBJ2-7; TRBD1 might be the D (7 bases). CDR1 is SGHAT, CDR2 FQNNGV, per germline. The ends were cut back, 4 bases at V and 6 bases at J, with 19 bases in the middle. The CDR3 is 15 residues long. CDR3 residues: CASSSAIRGVSEQYF. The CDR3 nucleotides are TGTGCCAGCAGCTCGGCCATCAGGGGGGTTAGCGAGCAGTACTTC.

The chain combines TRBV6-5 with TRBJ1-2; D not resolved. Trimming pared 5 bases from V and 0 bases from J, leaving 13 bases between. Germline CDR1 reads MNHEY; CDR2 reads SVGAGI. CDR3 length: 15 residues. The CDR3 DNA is TGTGCCAGCAGTCCTCAAGCACAGACTAACTATGGCTACACCTTC. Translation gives CASSPQAQTNYGYTF.